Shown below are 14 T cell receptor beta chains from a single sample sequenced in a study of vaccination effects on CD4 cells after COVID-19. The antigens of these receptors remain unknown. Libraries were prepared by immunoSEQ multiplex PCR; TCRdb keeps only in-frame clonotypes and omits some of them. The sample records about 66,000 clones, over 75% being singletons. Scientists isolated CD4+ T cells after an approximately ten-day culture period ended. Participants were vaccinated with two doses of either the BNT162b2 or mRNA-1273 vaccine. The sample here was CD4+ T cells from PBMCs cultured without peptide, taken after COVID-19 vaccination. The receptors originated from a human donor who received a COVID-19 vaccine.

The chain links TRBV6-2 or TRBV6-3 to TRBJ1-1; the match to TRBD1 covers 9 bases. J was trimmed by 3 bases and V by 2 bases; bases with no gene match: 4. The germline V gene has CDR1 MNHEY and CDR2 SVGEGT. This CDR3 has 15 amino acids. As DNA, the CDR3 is TGTGCCAGCAGTTACCCGACAGGGGGTTACACTGAAGCTTTCTTT. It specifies CASSYPTGGYTEAFF.

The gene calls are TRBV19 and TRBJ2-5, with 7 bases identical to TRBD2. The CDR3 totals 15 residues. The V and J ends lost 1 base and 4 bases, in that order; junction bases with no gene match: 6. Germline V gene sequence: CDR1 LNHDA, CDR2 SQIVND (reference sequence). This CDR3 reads CASSIGGTTLETQYF. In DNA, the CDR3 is TGTGCCAGTAGTATAGGAGGGACTACTCTAGAGACCCAGTACTTC.

This chain's CDR3 is CASSPGDGLAKNIQYF. For the CDR3, the DNA is TGTGCCAGCAGCCCCGGGGACGGATTAGCCAAAAACATTCAGTACTTC. The chain carries TRBV28 and TRBJ2-4; D possibly uses TRBD1 or TRBD2 (5 bases each). In germline, CDR1 is MDHEN, CDR2 SYDVKM. Trimming pared 6 bases from V and 0 bases from J, leaving 15 bases between. CDR3 length equals 16 residues.

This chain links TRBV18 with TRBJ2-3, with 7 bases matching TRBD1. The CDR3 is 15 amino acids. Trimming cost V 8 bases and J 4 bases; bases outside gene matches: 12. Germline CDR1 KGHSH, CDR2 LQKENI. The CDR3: CASQAPGTDPDTQYF. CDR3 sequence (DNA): TGTGCCAGCCAGGCCCCCGGGACAGACCCAGATACGCAGTATTTT.

CDR3 sequence: CASSVDGEETQYF. The CDR3 DNA reads TGTGCCAGCAGTGTCGACGGGGAAGAGACCCAGTACTTC. The rearrangement joins TRBV2 to TRBJ2-5; TRBD2 might be the D (5 bases). This CDR3 spans 13 amino acids. The germline CDR1 and CDR2 sequences are SNHLY and FYNNEI. Trimming left V 4 bases short and J 3 bases short, with 9 bases between. The whole variable domain, filled in from reference TRBV2 and TRBJ2-5, reads EPEVTQTPSHQVTQMGQEVILRCVPISNHLYFYWYRQILGQKVEFLVSFYNNEISEKSEIFDDQFSVERPDGSNFTLKIRSTKLEDSAMYFCASSVDGEETQYFGPGTRLLVL.

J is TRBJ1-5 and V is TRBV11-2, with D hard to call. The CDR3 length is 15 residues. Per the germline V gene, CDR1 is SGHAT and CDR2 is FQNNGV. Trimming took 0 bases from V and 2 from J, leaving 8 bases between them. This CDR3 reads CASSLEGRGNQPQHF. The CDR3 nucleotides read TGTGCCAGCAGCTTAGAGGGTCGCGGCAATCAGCCCCAGCATTTT.

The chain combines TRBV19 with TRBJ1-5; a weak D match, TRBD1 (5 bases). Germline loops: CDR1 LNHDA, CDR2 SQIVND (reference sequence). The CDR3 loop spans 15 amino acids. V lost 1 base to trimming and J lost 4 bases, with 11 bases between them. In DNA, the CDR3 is TGTGCCAGTAGTATAGGGGGGAACGGGAATCAGCCCCAGCATTTT. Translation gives CASSIGGNGNQPQHF.

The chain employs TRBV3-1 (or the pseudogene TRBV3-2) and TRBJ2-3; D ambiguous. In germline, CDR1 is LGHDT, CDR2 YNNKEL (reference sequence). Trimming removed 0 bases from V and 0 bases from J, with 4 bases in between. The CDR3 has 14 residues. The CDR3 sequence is CASSQDPSTDTQYF. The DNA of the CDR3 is TGTGCCAGCAGCCAAGACCCTAGCACAGATACGCAGTATTTT.

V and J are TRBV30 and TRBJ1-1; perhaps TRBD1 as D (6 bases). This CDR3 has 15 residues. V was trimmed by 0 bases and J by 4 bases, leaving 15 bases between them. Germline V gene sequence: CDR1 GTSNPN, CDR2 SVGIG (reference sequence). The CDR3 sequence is CAWSVLWGGPTEAFF. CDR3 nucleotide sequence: TGTGCCTGGAGTGTCCTGTGGGGGGGCCCCACTGAAGCTTTCTTT.

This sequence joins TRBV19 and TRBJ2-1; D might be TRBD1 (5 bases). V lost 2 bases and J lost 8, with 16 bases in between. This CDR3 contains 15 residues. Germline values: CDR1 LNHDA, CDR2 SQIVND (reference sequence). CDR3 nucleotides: TGTGCCAGTAGTATACGTGGACACCGGACCGATGAGCAGTTCTTC. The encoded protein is CASSIRGHRTDEQFF.

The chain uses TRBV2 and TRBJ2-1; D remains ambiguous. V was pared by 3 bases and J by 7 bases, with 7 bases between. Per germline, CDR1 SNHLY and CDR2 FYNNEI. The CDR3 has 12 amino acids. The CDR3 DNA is TGTGCCAGCAGTGACCCATGGAATGAGCAGTTCTTC. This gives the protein CASSDPWNEQFF.

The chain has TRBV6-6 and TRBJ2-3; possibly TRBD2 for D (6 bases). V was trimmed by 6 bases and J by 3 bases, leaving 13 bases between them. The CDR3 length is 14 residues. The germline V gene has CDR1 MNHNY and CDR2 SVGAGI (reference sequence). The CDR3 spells CASRQTSRTDTQYF. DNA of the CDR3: TGTGCCAGCAGGCAGACTAGTAGGACAGATACGCAGTATTTT.

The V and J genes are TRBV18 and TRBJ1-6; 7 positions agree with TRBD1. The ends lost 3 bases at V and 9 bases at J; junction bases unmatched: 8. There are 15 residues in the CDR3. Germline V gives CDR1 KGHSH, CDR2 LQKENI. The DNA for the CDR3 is TGTGCCAGCTCACCCGCCCGGGACAGATTTTCACCCCTCCACTTT. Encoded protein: CASSPARDRFSPLHF. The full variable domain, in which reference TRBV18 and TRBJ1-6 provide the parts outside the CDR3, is NAGVMQNPRHLVRRRGQEARLRCSPMKGHSHVYWYRQLPEEGLKFMVYLQKENIIDESGMPKERFSAEFPKEGPSILRIQQVVRGDSAAYFCASSPARDRFSPLHFGNGTRLTVT.

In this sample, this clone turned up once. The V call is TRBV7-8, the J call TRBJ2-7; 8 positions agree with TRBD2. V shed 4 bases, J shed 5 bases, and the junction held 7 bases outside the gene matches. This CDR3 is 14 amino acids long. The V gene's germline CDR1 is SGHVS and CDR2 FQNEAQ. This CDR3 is CASSSREGSHEQYV. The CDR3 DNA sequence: TGTGCCAGCAGCTCACGGGAGGGATCTCACGAGCAGTACGTC.